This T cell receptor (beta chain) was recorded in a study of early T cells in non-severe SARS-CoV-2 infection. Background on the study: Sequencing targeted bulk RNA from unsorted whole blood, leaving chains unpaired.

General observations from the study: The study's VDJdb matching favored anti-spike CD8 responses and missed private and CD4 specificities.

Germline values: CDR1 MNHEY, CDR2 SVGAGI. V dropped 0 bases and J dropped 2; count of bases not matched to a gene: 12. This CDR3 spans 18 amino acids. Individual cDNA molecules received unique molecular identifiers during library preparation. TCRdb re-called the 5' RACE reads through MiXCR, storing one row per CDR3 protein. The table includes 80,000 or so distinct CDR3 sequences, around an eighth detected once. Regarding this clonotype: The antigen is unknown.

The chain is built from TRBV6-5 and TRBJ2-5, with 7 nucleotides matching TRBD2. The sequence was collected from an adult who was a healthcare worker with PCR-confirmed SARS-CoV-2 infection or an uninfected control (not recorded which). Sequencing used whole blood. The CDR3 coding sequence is TGTGCCAGCAGTTACTCGCCACCGGGGGGTGGTGGGCAAGAGACCCAGTACTTC. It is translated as CASSYSPPGGGGQETQYF.